Listed below are T cell receptor beta chains from one sample, sequenced in a study of T cell responses to AZD1222 COVID-19 vaccine. Clones were read by immunoSEQ multiplex PCR, and TCRdb kept only the in-frame ones, dropping some. The sample gives roughly 95,000 clones, about 90% of which show up once; 3.1% is in the top ten. The sequences come from peripheral blood, collected 28 days after the second AZD1222 dose. All receptors derive from an adult who received the AZD1222 COVID-19 vaccine. Both conserved end residues are part of each CDR3. The order of the fields is D gene, clone size, J gene, V gene, CDR3 DNA, CDR3 protein. A D gene is named only where the DNA matches it firmly. Clone size is stated in some rows and not others, as once, few, many or a class when expanded.

TRBD1	-	TRBJ2-5	TRBV6-2/TRBV6-3	TGTGCCAGCAGTTACTTGCAGGGGGCGGGTGAGACCCAGTACTTC	CASSYLQGAGETQYF
-	-	TRBJ1-1	TRBV19	TGTGCCAGTAAGACAGGTGGATCCACTGAAGCTTTCTTT	CASKTGGSTEAFF
TRBD1	-	TRBJ1-5	TRBV4-2	TGTGCCAGCAGCCAGGGGACAGGGGGAGGGACGAGCAATCAGCCCCAGCATTTT	CASSQGTGGGTSNQPQHF
-	once	TRBJ1-1	TRBV19	TGTGCCAGTAAGGGCCGTGACAGTGCGTCGTCTGAAGCTTTCTTT	CASKGRDSASSEAFF
TRBD1	-	TRBJ1-6	TRBV18	TGTGCCAGCTCACCGAGGACAGGGGAAAATTCACCCCTCCACTTT	CASSPRTGENSPLHF
-	-	TRBJ1-4	TRBV4-3	TGCGCCAGCAGCCTCGCGGCAGGGCACGAAAAACTGTTTTTT	CASSLAAGHEKLFF
-	-	TRBJ1-1	TRBV19	TGTGCCAGTAGTACGCAGGGGAACACTGAAGCTTTCTTT	CASSTQGNTEAFF
-	-	TRBJ1-2	TRBV11-2	TGTGCCAGCAGCTTAGATCCACCAGTGGCGGGGGGCGCCGGGAACTATGGCTACACCTTC	CASSLDPPVAGGAGNYGYTF
-	once	TRBJ2-2	TRBV3-1/TRBV3-2	TGTGCCAGCAGCCCGGGTCCGGAGGGCACCGGGGAGCTGTTTTTT	CASSPGPEGTGELFF
-	-	TRBJ2-2	TRBV5-3	TGTGCCAGAAGCTTGTTTTGTTGGGTGGGGCGGGGTGTTAACACCGGGGAGCTGTTTTTT	CARSLFCWVGRGVNTGELFF
-	-	TRBJ1-2	TRBV3-1/TRBV3-2	TGTGCCAGCAGCCAGAGTGGAGGTGGCTACACCTTC	CASSQSGGGYTF
-	-	TRBJ1-3	TRBV6-6	TGTGCCAGCAGTCGAGCTACGGGGGGCAAAGGAAACACCATATATTTT	CASSRATGGKGNTIYF
-	-	TRBJ2-3	TRBV5-5	TGTGCCAGCAGCTTGGGTGTAGATACGCAGTATTTT	CASSLGVDTQYF
-	-	TRBJ1-2	TRBV11-2	TGTGCCAGCTCCCCTCCCCAGGGGCTCGGCTATGGCTACACCTTC	CASSPPQGLGYGYTF
-	-	TRBJ1-2	TRBV12-3/TRBV12-4	TGTGCCAGCACGACAGAATTACACTATGGCTACACCTTC	CASTTELHYGYTF
TRBD1	-	TRBJ1-3	TRBV10-3	TGTGCCACGAATCCACAGGGGGCGCTTGGAAACACCATATATTTT	CATNPQGALGNTIYF
-	-	TRBJ2-1	TRBV4-1	TGCGCCAGCAGCCCGAATACGGGAAGCGGCAATGAGCAGTTCTTC	CASSPNTGSGNEQFF
TRBD1	-	TRBJ1-1	TRBV7-9	TGTGCCAGCAGCTTGGGGACAGTTGAAGCTTTCTTT	CASSLGTVEAFF
-	-	TRBJ1-2	TRBV4-1	TGCGCCAGCAGCCAAGTATCGACTGAGGGGGGCTACACCTTC	CASSQVSTEGGYTF
TRBD2	-	TRBJ2-3	TRBV11-3	TGTGCCAGCAGCTTAGATTGGCCTAGCGGGGGGATAGATACGCAGTATTTT	CASSLDWPSGGIDTQYF
-	-	TRBJ1-4	TRBV5-1	TGCGCCAGCAGCCCTCAGGGTGACGCTGAAAAACTGTTTTTT	CASSPQGDAEKLFF
-	-	TRBJ1-2	TRBV3-1/TRBV3-2	TGTGCCAGCAGCCACCTGGGGCGGGGCTTGCGCTACACCTTC	CASSHLGRGLRYTF
-	-	TRBJ2-5	TRBV5-4	TGTGCCAGCAGCTTGTTCGTAGAAGAGACCCAGTACTTC	CASSLFVEETQYF
TRBD1	-	TRBJ1-5	TRBV9	TGTGCCAGCAGCGTCGGACAGGGCAGCAATCAGCCCCAGCATTTT	CASSVGQGSNQPQHF
-	-	TRBJ1-5	TRBV5-1	TGCGCCAGCAGCTTGGAAGCCAATCAGCCCCAGCATTTT	CASSLEANQPQHF
TRBD1	-	TRBJ2-3	TRBV9	TGTGCCAGCGCCCCCATGGGACAGAACACAGATACGCAGTATTTT	CASAPMGQNTDTQYF
-	few	TRBJ1-5	TRBV15	TGTGCCACCAGCAACAGCAATCAGCCCCAGCATTTT	CATSNSNQPQHF
-	-	TRBJ2-7	TRBV11-2	TGTGCCAGCAGCTTAAACAGTGTCGGCGAGCAGTACTTC	CASSLNSVGEQYF
-	few	TRBJ1-1	TRBV18	TGTGCCAGCTCACCTATGGCGAACACTGAAGCTTTCTTT	CASSPMANTEAFF
-	-	TRBJ1-6	TRBV27	TGTGCCAGCAGACGATATAATTCACCCCTCCACTTT	CASRRYNSPLHF
-	-	TRBJ2-3	TRBV24-1	TGTGCCACCAGTGAACCCCCCACAGATACGCAGTATTTT	CATSEPPTDTQYF
-	once	TRBJ1-2	TRBV28	TGTGCCAGCACCCGAGGGCTCTATGGCTACACCTTC	CASTRGLYGYTF
-	-	TRBJ2-1	TRBV28	TGTGCCAGCAGTTTATATAGGGGCTCCTACAATGAGCAGTTCTTC	CASSLYRGSYNEQFF
TRBD2	-	TRBJ2-3	TRBV3-1/TRBV3-2	TGTGCCAGCAGCCAGACTAGCGGGCACACAGATACGCAGTATTTT	CASSQTSGHTDTQYF
-	-	TRBJ2-7	TRBV11-3	TGTGCCAGCAGCTCCATCTACGAGCAGTACTTC	CASSSIYEQYF
-	-	TRBJ2-3	TRBV6-1	TGTGCCAGCAGTGAAGTTAGGGGAATCGGCACAGATACGCAGTATTTT	CASSEVRGIGTDTQYF
-	-	TRBJ1-1	TRBV9	TGTGCCAGCAGCGTAAGGCCCACGGGCACTGAAGCTTTCTTT	CASSVRPTGTEAFF
TRBD1	-	TRBJ2-4	TRBV9	TGTGCCAGCAGCGCGGGACAGGGGCCAAGAGGCGGGAACATTCAGTACTTC	CASSAGQGPRGGNIQYF
-	-	TRBJ1-5	TRBV3-1/TRBV3-2	TGTGCCAGCAGCCAGGGTACAGGGTTTCATGGGAGCAATCAGCCCCAGCATTTT	CASSQGTGFHGSNQPQHF
-	-	TRBJ1-2	TRBV7-9	TGTGCCAGCAGCCGCCCCCCGCCCGCCAACTATGGCTACACCTTC	CASSRPPPANYGYTF
TRBD1	-	TRBJ1-2	TRBV12-3/TRBV12-4	TGTGCCAGCAGCCCGGACAGGACCTATGGCTACACCTTC	CASSPDRTYGYTF
-	-	TRBJ2-1	TRBV13	TGTGCCAGCAGCTTAGCCGGGAACAATGAGCAGTTCTTC	CASSLAGNNEQFF
-	-	TRBJ2-5	TRBV28	TGTGCCAGCAGTTTACTCGCAGGGAGGGAGACCCAGTACTTC	CASSLLAGRETQYF
TRBD1	-	TRBJ1-2	TRBV10-3	TGTGCCATCAGGCTCTCCGGGACAGACTATGGCTACACCTTC	CAIRLSGTDYGYTF
TRBD1	-	TRBJ1-1	TRBV5-4	TGTGCCAGCCAAACAGGGGGTGGCACTGAAGCTTTCTTT	CASQTGGGTEAFF
TRBD1	-	TRBJ1-6	TRBV4-3	TGCGCCAGCAGCCAAGATCGCCCTGGACAGGCACTCGATTCACCCCTCCACTTT	CASSQDRPGQALDSPLHF
TRBD1	-	TRBJ1-4	TRBV2	TGTGCCAGCACCTACGGACAGGGCGCTACTAATGAAAAACTGTTTTTT	CASTYGQGATNEKLFF
-	-	TRBJ1-1	TRBV7-9	TGTGCCAGCAGCCTACAGCACACTGAAGCTTTCTTT	CASSLQHTEAFF
-	-	TRBJ1-5	TRBV21-1	TGTGCCAGCAGCAAACCCTGGGGGAACAGGGAGCGGGAGGATCAGCCCCAGCATTTT	CASSKPWGNREREDQPQHF
-	-	TRBJ1-5	TRBV2	TGTGCCAGCACCCCTCGGGGGTCCCAGGCCCAGCATTTT	CASTPRGSQAQHF
TRBD1	-	TRBJ1-5	TRBV6-6	TGTGCCAGCAACAGGGGGGATAGCAATCAGCCCCAGCATTTT	CASNRGDSNQPQHF
-	-	TRBJ1-3	TRBV21-1	TGTGCCAGCATCCAGGCTGCAGGGTTCTCTGGAAACACCATATATTTT	CASIQAAGFSGNTIYF
-	-	TRBJ1-1	TRBV12-3/TRBV12-4	TGTGCCAGCAGCCGAGCGGGCAGTGAAGCTTTCTTT	CASSRAGSEAFF
TRBD1	-	TRBJ2-2	TRBV7-8	TGTGCCAGCTTCATGACAGGGAAAAAAACCGGGGAGCTGTTTTTT	CASFMTGKKTGELFF
TRBD1	once	TRBJ1-6	TRBV27	TGTGCCAGCAGCGGACAGGGTAGTTCACCCCTCCACTTT	CASSGQGSSPLHF
-	once	TRBJ2-1	TRBV3-1/TRBV3-2	TGTGCCAGCAGCCAAGAGGTTAGTTTGGATGAGCAGTTCTTC	CASSQEVSLDEQFF
-	-	TRBJ1-3	TRBV5-6	TGTGCCAGCAGCTTAAAGGGAGGCCTCGGGAACACCATATATTTT	CASSLKGGLGNTIYF
-	-	TRBJ1-1	TRBV3-1/TRBV3-2	TGTGCCAGCAGCCAAGCCCCGTTGGAGGGTCGTATCAGCGCTGAAGCTTTCTTT	CASSQAPLEGRISAEAFF
TRBD1	-	TRBJ1-1	TRBV6-5	TGTGCCAGCTCCCCGACAGGGGTGACTGAAGCTTTCTTT	CASSPTGVTEAFF